A single sample is the source of the 19 T cell receptor beta chains below, sequenced in a study of T-cell reconstitution after alpha-beta-depleted transplantation in children. Unique molecular identifiers were built into the TCRbeta library. TCRdb re-analysed the PCR reads in MiXCR, keeping a single row per CDR3 protein. The sample shows 200,000 to 250,000 distinct CDR3 sequences, approximately 24% of them seen only once. The sequencing here drew on PBMCs, mostly from graft donor cells, taken 360 days after TCRalphabeta/CD19-depleted stem cell transplant. The source of these receptors is a female patient aged 2-15 years who had a stem cell transplant for congenital amegakaryocytic thrombocytopenia, so the T cells may come from the graft donor.

A few counts support this clonotype. For the CDR3, the DNA is TGTGCCAGCAGTTGGATTAGGCAGCCCCAGCATTTT. Its protein is CASSWIRQPQHF. The chain is built from TRBV27 and TRBJ1-5; no definite D call. Germline lookup yields CDR1 MNHEY and CDR2 SMNVEV (reference sequence). The ends were cut back, 4 bases at V and 7 bases at J, with 8 bases in the middle. The CDR3 consists of 12 residues.

This clonotype was counted at least ten times. V and J are TRBV4-2 and TRBJ2-7; D not certain. The CDR3 runs to 12 residues. Trimming cost V 4 bases and J 5 bases, with 9 bases left between them. CDR1 and CDR2 from the germline V gene are LGHNA and YNFKEQ. The CDR3 region is CASSLARDEQYF. For the CDR3, the DNA is TGTGCCAGCAGCCTGGCAAGGGACGAGCAGTACTTC.

This clonotype was seen more than once but under ten times. This chain joins TRBV11-2 and TRBJ1-3; perhaps TRBD1 as D (5 bases). Germline CDR1 is SGHAT and CDR2 is FQNNGV. The CDR3 is 14 amino acids. The ends were cut back, 8 bases at V and 4 bases at J, with 15 bases in the middle. The CDR3 nucleotides are TGTGCCAGCGGATTGGGGGACTACGGAAACACCATATATTTT. This sequence encodes CASGLGDYGNTIYF. Supplemented by reference TRBV11-2 and TRBJ1-3, the full variable domain reads EAGVAQSPRYKIIEKRQSVAFWCNPISGHATLYWYQQILGQGPKLLIQFQNNGVVDDSQLPKDRFSAERLKGVDSTLKIQPAKLEDSAVYLCASGLGDYGNTIYFGEGSWLTVV.

Only a few counts were recorded for this clonotype. The V and J genes are TRBV25-1 and TRBJ2-5, with D possibly matching TRBD2 (5 bases). Per the germline V gene, CDR1 is MGHDK and CDR2 is SYGVNS. The CDR3 spans 13 residues. Trimming stripped 3 bases from V and 4 bases from J, with 9 bases between. The CDR3 DNA sequence: TGTGCCAGCAGTGAGAGAGGGAGAGAGACCCAGTACTTC. Encoded protein: CASSERGRETQYF.

The rearrangement uses TRBV12-3 or TRBV12-4 and TRBJ2-7, with 9 nucleotides matching TRBD1. This CDR3 contains 14 residues. The V and J ends lost 1 base and 7 bases, in that order; junction bases with no gene match: 5. The DNA for the CDR3 is TGTGCCAGCAGTTTAGGGACAGGGGCGGGGGAGCAGTACTTC. Its protein is CASSLGTGAGEQYF.

This clonotype occurred many times. The chain has TRBV27 and TRBJ2-3; D is undetermined. Germline V gene lookup returns CDR1 MNHEY and CDR2 SMNVEV (reference sequence). There are 14 residues in the CDR3. Trimming cost V 2 bases and J 2 bases, with 8 bases left between them. The CDR3 here is CASSLTGATDTQYF. The CDR3 DNA sequence: TGTGCCAGCAGTTTAACGGGTGCCACAGATACGCAGTATTTT.

The CDR3 sequence: CSAGQGGVRDEQYF. CDR3 in DNA: TGCAGTGCGGGACAAGGGGGCGTGCGAGACGAGCAGTACTTC. The V and J genes are TRBV20-1 and TRBJ2-7; 7 nucleotides align to TRBD1. V shed 6 bases and J 5 bases; nucleotides not matched to a gene: 13. CDR1 DFQATT and CDR2 SNEGSKA come from the germline V gene (reference sequence). The CDR3 is 14 amino acids.

V and J are TRBV20-1 and TRBJ2-3; tentatively, D is TRBD2 (5 bases). The CDR3 is 13 amino acids. Germline CDR1 is DFQATT and CDR2 is SNEGSKA (reference sequence). Trimming pared 3 bases from V and 4 bases from J, leaving 11 bases between. CDR3 region: CSASEDSSDTQYF. The CDR3 region has the DNA TGCAGTGCTAGCGAGGACTCCTCAGATACGCAGTATTTT.

There are a few counts of this clonotype. The CDR3 spells CSARDSSRSSYEQYF. The CDR3 DNA reads TGCAGTGCTAGGGATAGCAGCCGAAGCTCCTACGAGCAGTACTTC. The rearrangement joins TRBV20-1 to TRBJ2-7; D is uncertain. The CDR3 totals 15 residues. Trimming took off 3 bases at V and 0 bases at J, with 15 bases between the two ends. CDR1 is DFQATT, CDR2 SNEGSKA, per germline (reference sequence).

V and J are TRBV7-2 and TRBJ2-5; weak D call: TRBD2 (5 bases). Per the germline V gene, CDR1 is SGHTA and CDR2 is FQGNSA. The CDR3 runs to 14 residues. V shed 1 base and J shed 1 base, with 7 bases lying between them. The CDR3 reads CASSLELGQETQYF. DNA of the CDR3: TGTGCCAGCAGCTTAGAACTAGGCCAAGAGACCCAGTACTTC.

The chain couples TRBV6-5 to TRBJ1-1; D gene uncertain. The V end lost 4 bases, the J end lost 1 base, and 10 bases lay between the germline ends. The germline V gene encodes CDR1 MNHEY and CDR2 SVGAGI. This CDR3 is built from 14 residues. The CDR3 region is CASSWSLSNTEAFF. The CDR3 DNA follows: TGTGCCAGCAGTTGGAGTCTGTCGAACACTGAAGCTTTCTTT.

This clonotype was counted a few times. The chain is built from TRBV30 and TRBJ2-7; TRBD1 matches at 7 bases. With 2 bases clipped from V and 0 bases from J, the junction kept 7 bases outside the gene matches. This CDR3 has 15 amino acids. Germline CDR1 reads GTSNPN; CDR2 reads SVGIG (reference sequence). CDR3 nucleotide sequence: TGTGCCTGGAGTTCCGGGACAGATAGCTCCTACGAGCAGTACTTC. This gives the protein CAWSSGTDSSYEQYF.

The chain has TRBV5-1 and TRBJ2-3, with 7 bases aligning to TRBD1. Looked up from germline, CDR1 is SGHRS and CDR2 is YFSETQ. After removal of 2 bases from V and 7 bases from J, the junction contained 13 bases not matched to a gene. The CDR3 has 16 residues. This CDR3 is CASSFVQGFSPNTQYF. CDR3 coding DNA: TGCGCCAGCAGCTTTGTACAGGGGTTTTCTCCAAATACGCAGTATTTT.

This clonotype has just a few counts. This chain links TRBV28 with TRBJ2-1; maybe TRBD2 (5 bases). V shed 2 bases and J shed 12 bases, with 17 bases lying between them. The CDR3 loop spans 14 amino acids. Per germline, CDR1 MDHEN and CDR2 SYDVKM. Written as DNA, the CDR3 is TGTGCCAGCAGTTTAAGGGATTTCTGGGGAGCGCAGTTCTTC. Residues: CASSLRDFWGAQFF.

As DNA, the CDR3 is TGCGCCAGCAGCCGACCGGGGGGGAACACTGAAGCTTTCTTT. It encodes CASSRPGGNTEAFF. This chain connects TRBV5-1 to TRBJ1-1, with D possibly matching TRBD1 (5 bases). V was shortened by 4 bases and J by 1 base, with 11 bases between the two germline ends. The CDR3 is made up of 14 amino acids. Germline CDR1 is SGHRS and CDR2 is YFSETQ.

This clonotype showed up just a few times. The rearrangement uses TRBV7-2 and TRBJ2-5; weak D call: TRBD1 (5 bases). CDR3 length: 14 residues. The V and J ends lost 3 bases and 2 bases respectively, with 10 bases between them. CDR1 is SGHTA and CDR2 is FQGNSA in the germline V gene. Here the CDR3 reads CASSFLTVQETQYF. CDR3 bases: TGTGCCAGCAGCTTTTTGACAGTTCAAGAGACCCAGTACTTC.

This chain uses TRBV5-1 with TRBJ2-3; 9 nucleotides match TRBD1. Trimming at V came to 3 bases and at J to 4 bases, leaving 12 bases not matched to a gene. From germline, CDR1 is SGHRS and CDR2 YFSETQ. This CDR3 region has 17 residues. In DNA, the CDR3 is TGCGCCAGCAGCTCGAGCCCCGGGACAGGGAACCCAGATACGCAGTATTTT. This sequence encodes CASSSSPGTGNPDTQYF.

The CDR3 DNA follows: TGCAGTGCTTTTAGGATCGATGTGGTGAATGAGCAGTTCTTC. It translates to CSAFRIDVVNEQFF. V gene TRBV20-1 combines with J gene TRBJ2-1; D gene ambiguous. Per germline, CDR1 DFQATT and CDR2 SNEGSKA (reference sequence). The CDR3 covers 14 residues. V was clipped by 5 bases and J by 7 bases, with 18 bases between them.

V gene TRBV4-2 combines with J gene TRBJ2-1; 12 nucleotides line up with TRBD1. V was pared by 1 base and J by 8 bases, with 6 bases of the junction left unmatched. The length of the CDR3 is 16 residues. The germline V gene encodes CDR1 LGHNA and CDR2 YNFKEQ. The CDR3 DNA is TGTGCCAGCAGCCAAGCCGGGACAGGGGGCTATCATGAGCAGTTCTTC. It specifies CASSQAGTGGYHEQFF.